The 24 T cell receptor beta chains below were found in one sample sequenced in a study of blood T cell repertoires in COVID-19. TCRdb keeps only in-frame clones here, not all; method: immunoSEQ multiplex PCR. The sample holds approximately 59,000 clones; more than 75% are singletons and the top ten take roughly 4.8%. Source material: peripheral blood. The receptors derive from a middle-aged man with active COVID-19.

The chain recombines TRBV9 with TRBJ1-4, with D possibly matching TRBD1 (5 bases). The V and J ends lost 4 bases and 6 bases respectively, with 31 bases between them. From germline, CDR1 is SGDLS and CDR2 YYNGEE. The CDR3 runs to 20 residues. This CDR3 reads CASSPSTGTISRRKDEKLFF. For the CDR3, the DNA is TGTGCCAGCAGCCCAAGCACCGGGACTATAAGTAGGCGGAAGGATGAAAAACTGTTTTTT. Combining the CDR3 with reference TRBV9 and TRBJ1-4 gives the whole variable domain DSGVTQTPKHLITATGQRVTLRCSPRSGDLSVYWYQQSLDQGLQFLIQYYNGEERAKGNILERFSAQQFPDLHSELNLSSLELGDSALYFCASSPSTGTISRRKDEKLFFGSGTQLSVL.

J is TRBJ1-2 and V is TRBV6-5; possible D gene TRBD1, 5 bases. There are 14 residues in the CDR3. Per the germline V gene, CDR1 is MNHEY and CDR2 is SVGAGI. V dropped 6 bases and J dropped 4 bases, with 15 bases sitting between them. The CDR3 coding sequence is TGTGCCAGCAGCTCTGGGGCAGCCTTCTATGGCTACACCTTC. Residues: CASSSGAAFYGYTF.

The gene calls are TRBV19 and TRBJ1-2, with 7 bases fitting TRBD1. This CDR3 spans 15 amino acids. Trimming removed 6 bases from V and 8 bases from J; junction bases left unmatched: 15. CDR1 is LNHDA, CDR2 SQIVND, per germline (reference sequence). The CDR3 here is CASRGAGGHPGGYTF. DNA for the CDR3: TGTGCCAGTAGAGGGGCAGGGGGTCATCCCGGCGGCTACACCTTC. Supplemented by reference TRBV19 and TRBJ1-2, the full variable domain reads DGGITQSPKYLFRKEGQNVTLSCEQNLNHDAMYWYRQDPGQGLRLIYYSQIVNDFQKGDIAEGYSVSREKKESFPLTVTSAQKNPTAFYLCASRGAGGHPGGYTFGSGTRLTVV.

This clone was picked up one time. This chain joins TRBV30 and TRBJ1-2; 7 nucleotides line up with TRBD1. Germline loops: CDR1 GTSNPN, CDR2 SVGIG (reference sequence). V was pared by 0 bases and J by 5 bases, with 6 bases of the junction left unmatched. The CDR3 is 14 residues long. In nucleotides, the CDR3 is TGTGCCTGGAGTGTAACAGGGGACTTATATGGCTACACCTTC. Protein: CAWSVTGDLYGYTF.

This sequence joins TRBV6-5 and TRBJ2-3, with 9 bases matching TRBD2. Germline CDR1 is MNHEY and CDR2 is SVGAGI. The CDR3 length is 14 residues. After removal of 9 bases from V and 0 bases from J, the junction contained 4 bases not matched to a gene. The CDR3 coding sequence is TGTGCCAGGCGGGGGGGGGTTAGCACAGATACGCAGTATTTT. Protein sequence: CARRGGVSTDTQYF.

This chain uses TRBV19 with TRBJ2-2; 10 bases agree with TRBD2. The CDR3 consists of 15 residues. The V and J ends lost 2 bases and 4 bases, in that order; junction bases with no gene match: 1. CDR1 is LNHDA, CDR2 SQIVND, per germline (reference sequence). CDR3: CASSISSGSTGELFF. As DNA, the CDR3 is TGTGCCAGTAGTATATCTAGCGGGAGCACCGGGGAGCTGTTTTTT.

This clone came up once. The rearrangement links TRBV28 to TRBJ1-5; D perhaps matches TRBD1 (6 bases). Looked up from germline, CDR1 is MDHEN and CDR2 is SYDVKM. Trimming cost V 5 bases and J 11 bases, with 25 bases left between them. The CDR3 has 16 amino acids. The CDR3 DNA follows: TGTGCCAGCAGTGTCTCGACAGGCGACCTTTATATGGCCCAGCATTTT. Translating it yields CASSVSTGDLYMAQHF.

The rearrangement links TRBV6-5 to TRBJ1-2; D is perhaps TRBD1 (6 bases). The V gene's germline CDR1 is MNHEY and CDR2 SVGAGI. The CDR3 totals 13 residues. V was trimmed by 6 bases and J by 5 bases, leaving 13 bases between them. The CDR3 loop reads CASSQSTGYGYTF. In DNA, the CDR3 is TGTGCCAGCAGCCAATCTACAGGGTATGGCTACACCTTC.

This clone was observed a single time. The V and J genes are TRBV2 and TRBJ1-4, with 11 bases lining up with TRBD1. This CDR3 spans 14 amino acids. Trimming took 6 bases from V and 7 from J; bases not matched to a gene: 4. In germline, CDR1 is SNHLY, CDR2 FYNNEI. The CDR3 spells CASSYGTGGEKLFF. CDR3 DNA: TGTGCCAGCAGCTACGGGACAGGGGGTGAAAAACTGTTTTTT.

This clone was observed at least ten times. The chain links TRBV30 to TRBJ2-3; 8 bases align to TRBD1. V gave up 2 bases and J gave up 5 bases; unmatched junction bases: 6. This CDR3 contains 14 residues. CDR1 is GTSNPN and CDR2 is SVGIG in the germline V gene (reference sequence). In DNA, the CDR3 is TGTGCCTGGAGTCACGGACAGGGCGTAGATACGCAGTATTTT. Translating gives CAWSHGQGVDTQYF.

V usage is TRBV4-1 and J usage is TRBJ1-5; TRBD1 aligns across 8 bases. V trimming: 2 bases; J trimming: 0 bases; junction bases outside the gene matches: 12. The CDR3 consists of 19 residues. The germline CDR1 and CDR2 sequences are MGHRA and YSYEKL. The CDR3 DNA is TGCGCCAGCAGCCAAAAAGATGTCGGACAGGGTTATAGCAATCAGCCCCAGCATTTT. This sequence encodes CASSQKDVGQGYSNQPQHF.

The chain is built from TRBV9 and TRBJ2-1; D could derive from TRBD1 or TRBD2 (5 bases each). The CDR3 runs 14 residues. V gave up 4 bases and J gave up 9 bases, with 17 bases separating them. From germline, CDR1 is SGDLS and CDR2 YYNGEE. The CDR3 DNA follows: TGTGCCAGCAGCCTAGGGACGGGGTTTGGTGAGCAGTTCTTC. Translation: CASSLGTGFGEQFF.

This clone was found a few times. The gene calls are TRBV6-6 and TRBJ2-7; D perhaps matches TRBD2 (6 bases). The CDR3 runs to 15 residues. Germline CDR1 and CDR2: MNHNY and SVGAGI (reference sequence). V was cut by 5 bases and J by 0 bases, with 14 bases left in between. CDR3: CASSPRGEDSYEQYF. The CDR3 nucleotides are TGTGCCAGCAGTCCAAGAGGGGAGGACTCCTACGAGCAGTACTTC.

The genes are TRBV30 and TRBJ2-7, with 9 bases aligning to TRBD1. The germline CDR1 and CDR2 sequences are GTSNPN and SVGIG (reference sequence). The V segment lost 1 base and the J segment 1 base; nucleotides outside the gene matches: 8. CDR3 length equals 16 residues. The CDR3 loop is CAWSGQGVPLSYEQYF. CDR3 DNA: TGTGCCTGGAGTGGACAGGGGGTACCGTTATCCTACGAGCAGTACTTC.

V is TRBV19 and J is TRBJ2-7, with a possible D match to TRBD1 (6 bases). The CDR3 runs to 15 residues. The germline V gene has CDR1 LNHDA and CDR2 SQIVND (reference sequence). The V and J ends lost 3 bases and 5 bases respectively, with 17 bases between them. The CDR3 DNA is TGTGCCAGTAGTATGACCCCACAGGGTTTCGACGAGCAGTACTTC. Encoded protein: CASSMTPQGFDEQYF. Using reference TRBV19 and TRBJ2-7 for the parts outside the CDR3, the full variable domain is DGGITQSPKYLFRKEGQNVTLSCEQNLNHDAMYWYRQDPGQGLRLIYYSQIVNDFQKGDIAEGYSVSREKKESFPLTVTSAQKNPTAFYLCASSMTPQGFDEQYFGPGTRLTVT.

This chain's CDR3 is CSVETGYGYTF. CDR3 in DNA: TGCAGCGTTGAGACAGGGTATGGCTACACCTTC. V gene TRBV29-1 combines with J gene TRBJ1-2, with 7 bases fitting TRBD1. Germline V lookup: CDR1 SQVTM, CDR2 ANQGSEA. The CDR3 totals 11 residues. Trimming removed 3 bases from V and 5 bases from J; junction bases left unmatched: 0.

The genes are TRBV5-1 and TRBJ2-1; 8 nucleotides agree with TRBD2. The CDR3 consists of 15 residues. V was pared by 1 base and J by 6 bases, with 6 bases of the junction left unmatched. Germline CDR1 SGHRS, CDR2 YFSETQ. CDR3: CASSLLAGGFNEQFF. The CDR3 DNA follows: TGCGCCAGCAGCTTGCTCGCGGGAGGTTTCAATGAGCAGTTCTTC.

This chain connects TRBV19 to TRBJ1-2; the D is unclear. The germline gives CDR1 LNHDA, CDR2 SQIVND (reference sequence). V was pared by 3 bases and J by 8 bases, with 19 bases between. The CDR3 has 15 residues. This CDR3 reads CASSIFPFRRRGYTF. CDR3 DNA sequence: TGTGCCAGTAGTATTTTTCCCTTCCGACGGCGGGGCTACACCTTC.

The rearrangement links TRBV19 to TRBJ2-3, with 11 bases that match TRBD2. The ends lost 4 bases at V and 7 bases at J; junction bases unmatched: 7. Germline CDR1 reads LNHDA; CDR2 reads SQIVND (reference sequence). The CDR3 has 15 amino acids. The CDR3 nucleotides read TGTGCCAGTAGTACAACTAGCGGGAGTGCCCATACGCAGTATTTT. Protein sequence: CASSTTSGSAHTQYF. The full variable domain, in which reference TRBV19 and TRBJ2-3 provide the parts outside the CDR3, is DGGITQSPKYLFRKEGQNVTLSCEQNLNHDAMYWYRQDPGQGLRLIYYSQIVNDFQKGDIAEGYSVSREKKESFPLTVTSAQKNPTAFYLCASSTTSGSAHTQYFGPGTRLTVL.

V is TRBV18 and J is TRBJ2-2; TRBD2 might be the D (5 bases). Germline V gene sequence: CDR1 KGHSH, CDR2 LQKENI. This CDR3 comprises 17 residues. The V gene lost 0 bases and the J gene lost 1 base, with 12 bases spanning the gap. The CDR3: CASSPPTDGGNTGELFF. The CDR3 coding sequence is TGTGCCAGCTCACCACCCACCGATGGAGGGAACACCGGGGAGCTGTTTTTT.

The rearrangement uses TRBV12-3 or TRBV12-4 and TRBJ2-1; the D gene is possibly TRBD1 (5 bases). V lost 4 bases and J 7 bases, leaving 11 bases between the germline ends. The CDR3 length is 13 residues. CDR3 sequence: CASSWGAGNEQFF. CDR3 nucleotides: TGTGCCAGCAGTTGGGGCGCAGGGAATGAGCAGTTCTTC.

The CDR3 sequence is CASSQLLGTSGLYEQYF. For the CDR3, the DNA is TGCGCCAGCAGCCAGCTCCTCGGGACTAGCGGCCTCTACGAGCAGTACTTC. This chain connects TRBV4-1 to TRBJ2-7, with 11 bases that match TRBD2. Germline V gives CDR1 MGHRA, CDR2 YSYEKL. The J segment lost 3 bases and the V segment lost 3 bases, leaving 10 bases of the junction unmatched. The CDR3 runs to 17 residues.

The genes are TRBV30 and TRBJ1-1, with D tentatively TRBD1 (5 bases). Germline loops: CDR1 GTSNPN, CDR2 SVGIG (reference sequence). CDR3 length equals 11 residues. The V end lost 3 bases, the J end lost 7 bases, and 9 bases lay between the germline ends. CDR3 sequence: CAWRDQGEAFF. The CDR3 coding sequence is TGTGCCTGGAGAGACCAGGGTGAAGCTTTCTTT. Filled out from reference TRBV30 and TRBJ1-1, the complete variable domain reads SQTIHQWPATLVQPVGSPLSLECTVEGTSNPNLYWYRQAAGRGLQLLFYSVGIGQISSEVPQNLSASRPQDRQFILSSKKLLLSDSGFYLCAWRDQGEAFFGQGTRLTVV.

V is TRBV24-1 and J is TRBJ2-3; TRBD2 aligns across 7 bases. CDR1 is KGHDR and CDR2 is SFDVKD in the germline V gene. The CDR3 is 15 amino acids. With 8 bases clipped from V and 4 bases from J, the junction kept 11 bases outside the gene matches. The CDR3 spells CATNGGNSGADTQYF. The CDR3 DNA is TGTGCCACCAACGGGGGGAATAGCGGAGCAGATACGCAGTATTTT.